This TCR beta chain was sequenced in a study of T cell responses to AZD1222 COVID-19 vaccine. Whole-study findings and limits: Most donors were white British and more were female, and clonal diversity was possibly underestimated. Repertoire sampling was restricted to post-peak T cell response timepoints. Reportedly, close to half of spike-specific TCRs are directed against unmutated variant regions. Spike-specific TCRs gained breadth and depth after people received two AZD1222 doses.

Germline CDR1 and CDR2: SNHLY and FYNNEI. Trimming stripped 6 bases from V and 4 bases from J, with 10 bases between. CDR3 length: 14 amino acids. Concerning this clone: The antigen is not known.

Sequencing was performed with immunoSEQ multiplex PCR; in TCRdb, only in-frame clones are kept and a portion is missing. The repertoire holds more than 150,000 clones, 90% seen once, with over 1.5% in the top ten. The specimen was peripheral blood, collected on day 0 of AZD1222 vaccination. The clonotype comes from an adult in good health. The J gene is TRBJ1-6, the V gene TRBV2; D is unclear. In DNA, the CDR3 is TGTGCCAGCAGCCTAACAGCGTATAATTCACCCCTCCACTTT. This gives the protein CASSLTAYNSPLHF.